The 26 T cell receptor beta chains below all came from one sample that was sequenced in a study of beta chain features in type 1 diabetes. Study-level results: People with Type 1 diabetes carried modestly yet significantly shorter TCRB CDR3s in all four CD4+ subsets.

Of the isolated RNA, all was reverse transcribed, and so the sequenced material was expressed TCRB transcripts. Measured with immunoSEQ multiplex PCR; TCRdb has only the in-frame clones, and not every one. Of 240,000 or so clones in the sample, approximately 15% were seen once. No antigen is known for these receptors. Sequenced input: naive CD4+ T cells from blood. The receptors originated from a man between 25 and 39 years old with type 1 diabetes.

The table lists this clone with a count of one. V gene TRBV5-6 combines with J gene TRBJ1-1, with D perhaps matching TRBD1 (6 bases). CDR1 and CDR2 from the germline V gene are SGHDT and YYEEEE. This CDR3 region has 13 residues. V lost 5 bases, J lost 4 bases, and 12 bases lay in between. This CDR3 is CASSTRGSTEAFF. In DNA form, the CDR3 reads TGTGCCAGCAGTACCAGGGGTAGCACTGAAGCTTTCTTT.

The rearrangement joins TRBV27 to TRBJ1-5; 8 nucleotides agree with TRBD1. J lost 6 bases, V lost 7 bases, and 8 bases had no gene match. Germline CDR1 and CDR2: MNHEY and SMNVEV (reference sequence). The length of the CDR3 is 14 residues. This CDR3 is CASKPGQGIQPQHF. The CDR3 DNA reads TGTGCCAGCAAGCCTGGACAGGGAATTCAGCCCCAGCATTTT.

The gene calls are TRBV15 and TRBJ2-7, with a possible D match to TRBD2 (6 bases). Deletions cut 3 bases from V and 5 bases from J, with 11 bases between. CDR3 length equals 13 residues. Germline V gene data show CDR1 as LNHNV and CDR2 as YYDKDF (reference sequence). The DNA for the CDR3 is TGTGCCACCAGCAGGGGACTCGAGGACGAGCAGTACTTC. Its protein is CATSRGLEDEQYF.

In its sample, this clone was seen a few times. The rearrangement links TRBV2 to TRBJ1-1; 8 bases line up with TRBD1. The CDR3 runs 14 residues. CDR1 and CDR2 from the germline V gene are SNHLY and FYNNEI. V shed 1 base and J 8 bases; nucleotides not matched to a gene: 6. CDR3 nucleotide sequence: TGTGCCAGCAGTGAAGACAGGGGGTTAAAGGAAGCTTTCTTT. Protein: CASSEDRGLKEAFF.

This chain connects TRBV29-1 to TRBJ2-3, with 8 bases matching TRBD2. CDR3 size: 14 residues. V shed 7 bases and J 2 bases; nucleotides not matched to a gene: 8. The germline V gene has CDR1 SQVTM and CDR2 ANQGSEA. The CDR3, as DNA: TGCAGCGGCCAACTAGCGGAGGACACAGATACGCAGTATTTT. Encoded protein: CSGQLAEDTDTQYF.

CDR3 region: CASSRGQGIGSPLHF. In DNA form, the CDR3 reads TGTGCCAGTAGTCGCGGGCAGGGGATAGGTTCACCCCTCCACTTT. The gene calls are TRBV19 and TRBJ1-6; possible D gene TRBD1, 6 bases. V was cut by 5 bases and J by 9 bases, with 17 bases left in between. CDR1 LNHDA and CDR2 SQIVND come from the germline V gene (reference sequence). The CDR3 has 15 residues.

This clone was found a few times. The rearrangement links TRBV6-5 to TRBJ2-7; D is possibly TRBD1 (5 bases). Trimming took off 6 bases at V and 4 bases at J, with 13 bases between the two ends. The CDR3 consists of 13 residues. Germline lookup yields CDR1 MNHEY and CDR2 SVGAGI. CDR3 residues: CASSPSQGYEQYF. The CDR3 region has the DNA TGTGCCAGCAGCCCGAGTCAGGGTTACGAGCAGTACTTC.

This clone turned up a few times. The rearrangement links TRBV30 to TRBJ1-1; no firm D call. The V end lost 4 bases, the J end lost 3 bases, and 12 bases lay between the germline ends. The CDR3 runs 13 residues. Germline V gene lookup returns CDR1 GTSNPN and CDR2 SVGIG (reference sequence). CDR3 nucleotide sequence: TGTGCCTGGATCGGTCTGCCCTACACTGAAGCTTTCTTT. This gives the protein CAWIGLPYTEAFF.

This rearrangement joins TRBV28 to TRBJ2-2; D is unresolved. The V end lost 5 bases, the J end lost 6 bases, and 10 bases lay between the germline ends. The CDR3 is made up of 13 amino acids. Germline loops: CDR1 MDHEN, CDR2 SYDVKM. The CDR3 region is CASSIQSSGELFF. Written as DNA, the CDR3 is TGTGCCAGCAGTATACAATCTTCCGGGGAGCTGTTTTTT.

About this clone itself: An end of the junction does not agree with germline; a read error may underlie this. This chain links TRBV5-1 with TRBJ2-1; D is uncertain. Germline lookup yields CDR1 SGHRS and CDR2 YFSETQ. The CDR3 totals 12 residues. The CDR3 DNA reads TGCGCCAGCAGCTTTGGAGCTAATGACCAGTTCTTC. This translates into CASSFGANDQFF.

Points on this clone: Germline is not matched at one junction end, which may reflect a read error. J is TRBJ2-5 and V is TRBV7-7; 7 bases line up with TRBD2. The CDR3 is 13 amino acids. The V gene's germline CDR1 is SSHAT and CDR2 FNYEAQ (reference sequence). CDR3 DNA sequence: TGTGCTAGCAGCCCAGCGGGGCAAGAGACCCAGTACTTC. Encoded protein: CASSPAGQETQYF.

This clone was picked up a small number of times. V and J are TRBV20-1 and TRBJ1-4, with D unclear. The CDR3 is made up of 11 amino acids. The V end was cut by 3 bases, the J end by 6 bases, with 5 bases between. Germline loops: CDR1 DFQATT, CDR2 SNEGSKA (reference sequence). DNA for the CDR3: TGCAGTGCTAGGGGCTATGAAAAACTGTTTTTT. This codes for CSARGYEKLFF.

This clone was counted only a few times. The rearrangement uses TRBV7-2 and TRBJ2-1, with 9 nucleotides matching TRBD1. Looked up from germline, CDR1 is SGHTA and CDR2 is FQGNSA. V was pared by 8 bases and J by 5 bases, with 7 bases of the junction left unmatched. The CDR3 runs 14 residues. This CDR3 is CASARDRDHNEQFF. The CDR3 bases are TGTGCCAGCGCCAGGGACAGGGACCACAATGAGCAGTTCTTC.

The chain carries TRBV2 and TRBJ2-7, with 13 bases aligning to TRBD2. Losses at the gene ends were 7 bases for V and 7 bases for J; bases not matched to a gene: 7. The CDR3 sequence is 14 residues long. Germline-derived CDR1 and CDR2 are SNHLY and FYNNEI. The CDR3 coding sequence is TGTGCCAGCAAACTAGCGGGAGGGCCTGGTGAGCAGTACTTC. Its translation: CASKLAGGPGEQYF.

This clone showed up just a few times. The V call is TRBV14, the J call TRBJ2-1, with 9 bases that match TRBD1. Looked up from germline, CDR1 is SGHDN and CDR2 is FVKESK. This CDR3 is 14 amino acids long. J was trimmed by 9 bases and V by 6 bases; bases with no gene match: 9. Here the CDR3 reads CASSRQGGTIEQFF. In DNA form, the CDR3 reads TGTGCCAGCAGTCGACAGGGGGGGACGATTGAGCAGTTCTTC.

This clone was counted only a few times. The V gene is TRBV2, the J gene TRBJ2-7, with 8 positions matching TRBD1. Trimming at V came to 6 bases and at J to 6 bases, leaving 4 bases not matched to a gene. The germline V gene has CDR1 SNHLY and CDR2 FYNNEI. The CDR3 runs to 12 residues. The chain's CDR3 is CASRDRAPEQYF. The CDR3 DNA follows: TGTGCCAGCAGGGACAGGGCCCCCGAGCAGTACTTC.

This clone has a handful of counts. The gene calls are TRBV7-2 and TRBJ2-2; D remains unclear. Germline-derived CDR1 and CDR2 are SGHTA and FQGNSA. Trimming took off 8 bases at V and 1 base at J, with 11 bases between the two ends. CDR3 size: 14 residues. CDR3 protein: CASALILNTGELFF. CDR3 bases: TGTGCCAGCGCGCTAATACTGAACACCGGGGAGCTGTTTTTT.

This clone was seen more than once but under ten times. The rearrangement links TRBV10-3 to TRBJ2-3; 9 bases map to TRBD1. CDR1 and CDR2 (germline): ENHRY, SYGVKD. CDR3 length equals 16 residues. V lost 6 bases and J lost 4; bases outside the gene matches: 11. The CDR3 is CAISYLPGQGADTQYF. In nucleotides, the CDR3 is TGTGCCATCAGCTATTTACCGGGACAGGGAGCAGATACGCAGTATTTT.

This clone came up a few times. The chain is built from TRBV11-3 and TRBJ2-3, with D hard to call. V lost 7 bases to trimming and J lost 0 bases, with 5 bases between them. The germline V gene encodes CDR1 SGHNT and CDR2 YENEEA. The CDR3 has 12 amino acids. The CDR3 here is CASTQSTDTQYF. The CDR3 nucleotides are TGTGCCAGCACCCAAAGCACAGATACGCAGTATTTT.

This clone was picked up a small number of times. The junction departs from the called germline gene at one end, perhaps through a read error. This chain links TRBV7-7 with TRBJ2-2; a weak D match, TRBD2 (5 bases). Per germline, CDR1 SSHAT and CDR2 FNYEAQ (reference sequence). CDR3 length equals 13 residues. CDR3: CASSLVPGEELFF. In DNA form, the CDR3 reads TGTGCTAGCAGCTTAGTACCCGGGGAGGAGCTGTTTTTT.

This clone was seen only a few times. The chain employs TRBV29-1 and TRBJ2-7, with D perhaps TRBD1 (5 bases). Per the germline V gene, CDR1 is SQVTM and CDR2 is ANQGSEA. Deletions cut 4 bases from V and 2 bases from J, with 9 bases between. This CDR3 is built from 12 residues. The CDR3 sequence: CSVAQVTYEQYF. In DNA, the CDR3 is TGCAGCGTTGCACAGGTCACCTACGAGCAGTACTTC.

The chain has TRBV30 and TRBJ2-1, with 7 bases identical to TRBD2. Trimming removed 2 bases from V and 3 bases from J; junction bases left unmatched: 4. The CDR3 contains 14 residues. Germline CDR1 is GTSNPN and CDR2 is SVGIG (reference sequence). CDR3 loop: CAWSISSGYNEQFF. CDR3 DNA sequence: TGTGCCTGGAGTATCTCTAGCGGCTACAATGAGCAGTTCTTC.

The CDR3 reads CASNPGLAFEQYF. CDR3 nucleotide sequence: TGTGCCTCCAACCCGGGACTAGCGTTCGAGCAGTACTTC. The chain is built from TRBV7-9 and TRBJ2-7; 10 bases match TRBD2. CDR3 length: 13 residues. V shed 11 bases, J shed 6 bases, and the junction held 10 bases outside the gene matches. The germline gives CDR1 SEHNR, CDR2 FQNEAQ (reference sequence).

There are a few counts of this clone. The V gene is TRBV6-6, the J gene TRBJ2-3, with 9 bases lining up with TRBD2. CDR3 length: 14 residues. Germline loops: CDR1 MNHNY, CDR2 SVGAGI (reference sequence). Germline trimming cut 6 bases from V and 6 bases from J; bases unmatched to any gene: 7. The CDR3 here is CASSLSGSADTQYF. The CDR3 nucleotides are TGTGCCAGCAGCCTTAGCGGGAGCGCGGATACGCAGTATTTT.

This clone was seen a handful of times. The rearrangement links TRBV6-1 to TRBJ2-1; 9 nucleotides match TRBD2. V shed 6 bases, J shed 1 base, and the junction held 4 bases outside the gene matches. The germline CDR1 and CDR2 sequences are MNHNS and SASEGT. The CDR3 spans 15 residues. CDR3 sequence reads: CASRRGGASYNEQFF. CDR3 bases: TGTGCCAGCAGACGCGGGGGGGCATCCTACAATGAGCAGTTCTTC.

The rearrangement joins TRBV27 to TRBJ1-1; the D is unclear. This CDR3 has 13 amino acids. In germline, CDR1 is MNHEY, CDR2 SMNVEV (reference sequence). Between the trimmed V and J ends, which lost 6 bases and 1 base, there was a span of 9 bases. The DNA for the CDR3 is TGTGCCAGCAGACGTGGGCAGAACACTGAAGCTTTCTTT. This translates into CASRRGQNTEAFF.